The clone carrying this T cell receptor beta chain was seen repeatedly, ten times or more. The source of the sample is a study of T-cell reconstitution after alpha-beta-depleted transplantation in children. Unique molecular identifiers were used in preparing the TCRbeta library. TCRdb called the PCR reads again in MiXCR, with one record for every CDR3 protein. There are about 610,000 distinct CDR3 sequences in the sample; approximately 10% occur only once, and less than 5% lies in the top ten. The CDR3 has 14 amino acids. With 6 bases clipped from V and 8 bases from J, the junction kept 8 bases outside the gene matches. CDR1 is DFQATT, CDR2 SNEGSKA, per germline (reference sequence).

Here the sequenced sample was PBMCs from the stem cell graft donor, taken from the stem cell graft. The V and J genes are TRBV20-1 and TRBJ2-3, with 13 bases fitting TRBD2. The TCR was taken from a human donor who donated a stem cell graft to a child with acute myeloid leukemia. CDR3 coding DNA: TGCAGTGCCCGACTAGCGGGAGGCATTTCTACGCAGTATTTT. It codes for CSARLAGGISTQYF.